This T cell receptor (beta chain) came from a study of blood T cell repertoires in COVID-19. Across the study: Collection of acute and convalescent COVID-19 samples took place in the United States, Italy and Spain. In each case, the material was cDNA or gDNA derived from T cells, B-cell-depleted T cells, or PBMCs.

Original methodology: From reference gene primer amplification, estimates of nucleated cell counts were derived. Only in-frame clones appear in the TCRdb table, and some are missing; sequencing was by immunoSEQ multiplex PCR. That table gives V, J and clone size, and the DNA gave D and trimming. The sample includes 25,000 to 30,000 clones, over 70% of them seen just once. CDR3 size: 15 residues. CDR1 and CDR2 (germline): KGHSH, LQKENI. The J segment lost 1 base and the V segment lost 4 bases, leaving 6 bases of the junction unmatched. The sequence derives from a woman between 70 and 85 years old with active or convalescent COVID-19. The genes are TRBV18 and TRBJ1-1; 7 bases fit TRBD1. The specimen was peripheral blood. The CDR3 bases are TGTGCCAGCTCACTCTGGGACAGCACGAACACTGAAGCTTTCTTT. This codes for CASSLWDSTNTEAFF.